Given below is one T cell receptor beta chain in context. The source of the sample is a study of T cell responses to AZD1222 COVID-19 vaccine. Measured with immunoSEQ multiplex PCR; TCRdb has only the in-frame clones, and not every one. Among 100,000 or so clones, about 82% were seen once, and the ten largest hold around 1.5%. From germline, CDR1 is SGHAT and CDR2 FQNNGV. After removal of 1 base from V and 2 bases from J, the junction contained 10 bases not matched to a gene. The CDR3 loop spans 18 amino acids. The sequencing used peripheral blood, collected on day 0 of AZD1222 vaccination. The receptor was isolated from an adult in good health. The chain uses TRBV11-2 and TRBJ2-1, with TRBD2 identical over 8 bases. CDR3 DNA sequence: TGTGCCAGCAGCTTAGCCCACCGTCCTAGCGGGCCCTACAATGAGCAGTTCTTC. It encodes CASSLAHRPSGPYNEQFF.